A single sample gave rise to the 24 T cell receptor beta chains below, sequenced in a study of post-analysis software for immune sequencing data. Whole-study results and caveats: TRBV5-6, TRBV5-1 and TRBV20-1 belonged to a set of roughly five TRBV segments that were more frequent in patients than controls.

cDNA libraries of TCR beta carried unique molecular identifiers. TCRdb re-called the PCR reads with MiXCR, one entry per CDR3 protein. The sample includes about 200,000 distinct CDR3 sequences, over 25% seen only once; the top ten take 3.4%. Antigens of these TCRs are unknown. Sequencing input: blood. Source of these receptors: a girl between 2 and 17 years old with multiple sclerosis.

This clonotype was detected once. The chain has TRBV3-1 and TRBJ2-2; D may be TRBD2 (5 bases). Germline CDR1 and CDR2: LGHDT and YNNKEL (reference sequence). The CDR3 has 13 residues. The V end was cut by 4 bases, the J end by 6 bases, with 9 bases between. DNA for the CDR3: TGTGCCAGCAGCCCAGTCGGGGCCGGGGAGCTGTTTTTT. Translated: CASSPVGAGELFF.

This chain uses TRBV30 with TRBJ1-1; D is uncertain. The CDR3 extends over 13 amino acids. CDR1 GTSNPN and CDR2 SVGIG come from the germline V gene (reference sequence). With 3 bases removed from V and 0 bases from J, the gap between germline ends came to 8 bases. This chain's CDR3 is CAWSLWVNTEAFF. DNA of the CDR3: TGTGCCTGGAGCCTGTGGGTGAACACTGAAGCTTTCTTT.

This clonotype turned up a few times. The chain links TRBV11-2 to TRBJ2-1; 12 bases align to TRBD2. The V gene end was trimmed by 0 bases and the J gene end by 8 bases; junction bases not matched to a gene: 5. There are 16 residues in the CDR3. Germline CDR1 and CDR2: SGHAT and FQNNGV. Here the CDR3 reads CASSLDPSGGDDEQFF. The CDR3, as DNA: TGTGCCAGCAGCTTAGATCCTAGCGGGGGGGATGATGAGCAGTTCTTC.

Ten or more counts support this clonotype. The J gene is TRBJ2-5, the V gene TRBV28, with D possibly being TRBD2 (5 bases). The germline V and J ends were trimmed by 4 bases and 0 bases, with 18 bases remaining between them. CDR3 size: 17 residues. Per the germline V gene, CDR1 is MDHEN and CDR2 is SYDVKM. The chain's CDR3 is CASSWAFGLTYQETQYF. Here the CDR3 DNA reads TGTGCCAGCAGTTGGGCCTTCGGACTGACGTACCAAGAGACCCAGTACTTC.

The chain carries TRBV11-2 and TRBJ2-3; D call uncertain. Germline CDR1 is SGHAT and CDR2 is FQNNGV. This CDR3 contains 13 residues. V was pared by 0 bases and J by 4 bases, with 5 bases between. The CDR3 DNA reads TGTGCCAGCAGCTTAGAAGTGGCAGATACGCAGTATTTT. This codes for CASSLEVADTQYF.

This clonotype was seen many times. The chain carries TRBV9 and TRBJ2-7, with D possibly matching TRBD1 (6 bases). The CDR3 spans 15 residues. The germline CDR1 and CDR2 sequences are SGDLS and YYNGEE. Deletions cut 2 bases from V and 0 bases from J, with 12 bases between. DNA for the CDR3: TGTGCCAGCAGCGTCGAGGGACACCCCTCCTACGAGCAGTACTTC. Amino acid sequence: CASSVEGHPSYEQYF.

This clonotype was seen more than once but under ten times. This chain joins TRBV7-8 and TRBJ1-1; TRBD1 is a possible D gene (5 bases). V gave up 0 bases and J gave up 1 base, with 9 bases separating them. Germline CDR1 and CDR2: SGHVS and FQNEAQ. The CDR3 is made up of 15 amino acids. The CDR3 DNA sequence: TGTGCCAGCAGCTTAGCGGGGCCTAAGAACACTGAAGCTTTCTTT. Encoded protein: CASSLAGPKNTEAFF.

This clonotype was seen a few times. The genes are TRBV5-1 and TRBJ2-3; TRBD2 aligns across 11 bases. J lost 5 bases, V lost 4 bases, and 9 bases had no gene match. The CDR3 loop spans 16 amino acids. The germline gives CDR1 SGHRS, CDR2 YFSETQ. CDR3 in amino acids: CASSQGTSGGGDTQYF. The DNA for the CDR3 is TGCGCCAGCAGCCAGGGGACTAGCGGCGGTGGAGATACGCAGTATTTT.

As for this clonotype: A single base separates this from a much larger clone, so it may be a read error. The CDR3, as DNA: TGTGCCAGCAGTTTAAGTGAGTCCTACAGTGAGCAGTTCTTC. This encodes CASSLSESYSEQFF. The chain carries TRBV28 and TRBJ2-1; D unclear. The length of the CDR3 is 14 residues. Germline CDR1 and CDR2: MDHEN and SYDVKM.

The V and J genes are TRBV7-2 and TRBJ1-1, with TRBD1 as a possible D gene (5 bases). Germline V gives CDR1 SGHTA, CDR2 FQGNSA. The CDR3 consists of 15 residues. V lost 5 bases and J 3 bases, leaving 16 bases between the germline ends. In DNA form, the CDR3 reads TGTACCAGCAGCCTAGAGGGTTGGGGGGACACTGAAGCTTTCTTT. Translated: CTSSLEGWGDTEAFF.

The J gene is TRBJ1-1, the V gene TRBV2; no clear D. V lost 3 bases and J lost 7, with 6 bases in between. CDR3 length: 11 amino acids. Germline lookup yields CDR1 SNHLY and CDR2 FYNNEI. The CDR3 here is CASSEAVEAFF. The CDR3 DNA sequence: TGTGCCAGCAGTGAGGCAGTTGAAGCTTTCTTT. Full variable domain (outside the CDR3, taken from reference TRBV2 and TRBJ1-1): EPEVTQTPSHQVTQMGQEVILRCVPISNHLYFYWYRQILGQKVEFLVSFYNNEISEKSEIFDDQFSVERPDGSNFTLKIRSTKLEDSAMYFCASSEAVEAFFGQGTRLTVV.

The gene calls are TRBV5-1 and TRBJ2-7, with D maybe TRBD1 (5 bases). Germline V gene sequence: CDR1 SGHRS, CDR2 YFSETQ. CDR3 length equals 13 residues. Trimming removed 1 base from V and 2 bases from J, with 7 bases in between. Here the CDR3 reads CASSLKGAYEQYF. For the CDR3, the DNA is TGCGCCAGCAGCTTGAAAGGGGCCTACGAGCAGTACTTC.

This clonotype was found many times. The V gene is TRBV21-1, the J gene TRBJ1-2; no DNA check was done on the table's D call, TRBD1. TRBV21-1 is a recognized pseudogene. The CDR3 consists of 19 residues. The CDR3 reads CASSKHPGRRLRRSYGYTF. The CDR3 coding sequence is TGTGCCAGCAGCAAACATCCCGGACGTCGACTCAGGCGCTCCTATGGCTACACCTTC.

The CDR3 sequence: CSATQNNEQFF. CDR3 nucleotide sequence: TGCAGTGCTACACAGAACAATGAGCAGTTCTTC. The chain recombines TRBV20-1 with TRBJ2-1; no definite D call. The CDR3 covers 11 residues. V was clipped by 4 bases and J by 5 bases, with 6 bases between them. Germline V CDR1 and CDR2: DFQATT, SNEGSKA (reference sequence).

The chain links TRBV5-1 to TRBJ1-5; D unresolved. CDR1 is SGHRS and CDR2 is YFSETQ in the germline V gene. This CDR3 comprises 14 residues. Between the trimmed V and J ends, which lost 4 bases and 0 bases, there was a span of 8 bases. The CDR3 here is CASSGEDSNQPQHF. The CDR3 DNA reads as TGCGCCAGCAGCGGAGAGGATAGCAATCAGCCCCAGCATTTT. The variable domain in full, with the rest retrieved from reference TRBV5-1 and TRBJ1-5, is KAGVTQTPRYLIKTRGQQVTLSCSPISGHRSVSWYQQTPGQGLQFLFEYFSETQRNKGNFPGRFSGRQFSNSRSEMNVSTLELGDSALYLCASSGEDSNQPQHFGDGTRLSIL.

The chain recombines TRBV6-2 or TRBV6-3 with TRBJ1-2; D possibly corresponds to TRBD1 (6 bases). The CDR3 contains 18 residues. Trimming removed 5 bases at V and 0 bases at J, with 22 bases between. Germline CDR1 reads MNHEY; CDR2 reads SVGEGT. DNA of the CDR3: TGTGCCAGCAGTACCGGGACACGGAGGGGGATCCCTAACTATGGCTACACCTTC. It translates to CASSTGTRRGIPNYGYTF.

This clonotype was counted many times. The chain links TRBV6-1 to TRBJ1-2; D not resolved. Germline V lookup: CDR1 MNHNS, CDR2 SASEGT. The CDR3 is 14 residues long. V lost 2 bases, J lost 4 bases, and 11 bases lay in between. The CDR3 is CASSERRRTYGYTF. The CDR3 bases are TGTGCCAGCAGTGAACGCCGGCGAACCTATGGCTACACCTTC.

This clonotype has a count of ten or more. V usage is TRBV20-1 and J usage is TRBJ2-7; the match to TRBD1 covers 8 bases. Germline CDR1 is DFQATT and CDR2 is SNEGSKA (reference sequence). V shed 5 bases, J shed 1 base, and the junction held 4 bases outside the gene matches. The CDR3 runs 13 residues. In nucleotides, the CDR3 is TGCAGTGCTGCAACAGGGGGTTCCTACGAGCAGTACTTC. Protein sequence: CSAATGGSYEQYF.

The chain carries TRBV14 and TRBJ2-4; unclear D gene. This CDR3 contains 12 residues. The germline CDR1 and CDR2 sequences are SGHDN and FVKESK. V lost 4 bases to trimming and J lost 9 bases, with 10 bases between them. The CDR3 here is CASSRKGSIQYF. The CDR3 DNA follows: TGTGCCAGCAGCCGTAAGGGAAGCATTCAGTACTTC.

V usage is TRBV29-1 and J usage is TRBJ2-2, with unresolved D. Trimming stripped 1 base from V and 8 bases from J, with 8 bases between. CDR3 length: 12 amino acids. CDR1 is SQVTM and CDR2 is ANQGSEA in the germline V gene. The CDR3 loop is CSVEVLAGELFF. DNA for the CDR3: TGCAGCGTTGAAGTGTTAGCAGGGGAGCTGTTTTTT.

The gene calls are TRBV5-1 and TRBJ2-5; TRBD2 matches at 7 bases. Germline V gene lookup returns CDR1 SGHRS and CDR2 YFSETQ. The CDR3 covers 14 residues. The V segment lost 6 bases and the J segment 0 bases; nucleotides outside the gene matches: 5. Here the CDR3 DNA reads TGCGCCAGCACTCGTGCGGGGGACCAAGAGACCCAGTACTTC. Amino acid sequence: CASTRAGDQETQYF.

This clonotype has a count of ten or more. The chain is built from TRBV7-8 and TRBJ2-5, with TRBD2 matching 11 bases. V lost 2 bases to trimming and J lost 4 bases; unmatched junction nucleotides: 3. This CDR3 has 15 residues. Germline V gene lookup returns CDR1 SGHVS and CDR2 FQNEAQ. CDR3 sequence: CASSLKGLAGETQYF. The CDR3 nucleotides are TGTGCCAGCAGCTTAAAAGGACTAGCGGGAGAGACCCAGTACTTC.

This clonotype appeared a few times. This chain joins TRBV15 and TRBJ1-2; possible D gene TRBD1, 5 bases. V lost 1 base and J 9 bases, leaving 9 bases between the germline ends. The CDR3 loop spans 12 amino acids. Germline V gene lookup returns CDR1 LNHNV and CDR2 YYDKDF (reference sequence). CDR3 in DNA: TGTGCCACCAGCAGAGGGGAGGGGCGCTACACCTTC. Its protein product is CATSRGEGRYTF. The entire variable domain, with the rest obtained from reference TRBV15 and TRBJ1-2, is as follows: DAMVIQNPRYQVTQFGKPVTLSCSQTLNHNVMYWYQQKSSQAPKLLFHYYDKDFNNEADTPDNFQSRRPNTSFCFLDIRSPGLGDTAMYLCATSRGEGRYTFGSGTRLTVV.

This clonotype was seen only a few times. A read error may explain this, as a much larger clone is one base away. This rearrangement joins TRBV6-2 or TRBV6-3 to TRBJ2-7, with D hard to call. The germline V and J ends were trimmed by 6 bases and 2 bases, with 11 bases remaining between them. CDR1 and CDR2 from the germline V gene are MNHEY and SVGEGT. This CDR3 has 13 amino acids. CDR3 loop: CASRSDGPYEQYF. CDR3 bases: TGTGCCAGCAGGTCGGACGGACCCTACGAGCAGTACTTC.